The sample holds many counts of the clone carrying this T cell receptor beta chain. This entry comes from a study of CD8+CD57+ T cells in acquired aplastic anemia. Study context: DNA from sorted CD4+ and CD8+ cells averaged roughly 3.2 ug.

An expansion of CD8+CD57+ cells by flow cytometry had been shown in patients chosen for sequencing. The use of genomic DNA as template underpinned the TCR beta VDJ and CDR3 profiling. TCRdb used MiXCR to reprocess the reads, holding one entry per CDR3 protein. The table has 130,000 or so distinct CDR3 sequences, about 60% seen once. The CDR3 runs 13 residues. Deletions cut 5 bases from V and 1 base from J, with 7 bases between. The source material was sorted CD4+, CD8+, or CD8+CD57+ T cells (not recorded which) from PBMCs. This clonotype was obtained from a human donor with aplastic anemia. The rearrangement joins TRBV12-3 or TRBV12-4 to TRBJ2-3; no definite D call. The CDR3, as DNA: TGTGCCAGCAGTCCGTCAGGCACAGATACGCAGTATTTT. Translating gives CASSPSGTDTQYF.